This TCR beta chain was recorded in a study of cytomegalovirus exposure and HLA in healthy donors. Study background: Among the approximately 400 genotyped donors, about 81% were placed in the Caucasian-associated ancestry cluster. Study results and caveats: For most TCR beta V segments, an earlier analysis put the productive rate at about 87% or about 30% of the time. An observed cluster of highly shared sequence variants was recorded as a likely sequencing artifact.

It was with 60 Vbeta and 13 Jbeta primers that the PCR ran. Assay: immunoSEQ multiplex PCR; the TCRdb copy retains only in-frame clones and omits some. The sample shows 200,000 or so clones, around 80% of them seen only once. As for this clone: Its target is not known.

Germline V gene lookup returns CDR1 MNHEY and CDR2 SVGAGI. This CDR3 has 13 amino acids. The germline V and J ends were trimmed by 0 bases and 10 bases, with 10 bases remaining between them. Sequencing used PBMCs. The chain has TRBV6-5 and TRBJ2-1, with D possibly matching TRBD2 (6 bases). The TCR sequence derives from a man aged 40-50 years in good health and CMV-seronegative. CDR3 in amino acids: CASSYSGREEQFF. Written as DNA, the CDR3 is TGTGCCAGCAGTTACTCCGGGAGAGAAGAGCAGTTCTTC.